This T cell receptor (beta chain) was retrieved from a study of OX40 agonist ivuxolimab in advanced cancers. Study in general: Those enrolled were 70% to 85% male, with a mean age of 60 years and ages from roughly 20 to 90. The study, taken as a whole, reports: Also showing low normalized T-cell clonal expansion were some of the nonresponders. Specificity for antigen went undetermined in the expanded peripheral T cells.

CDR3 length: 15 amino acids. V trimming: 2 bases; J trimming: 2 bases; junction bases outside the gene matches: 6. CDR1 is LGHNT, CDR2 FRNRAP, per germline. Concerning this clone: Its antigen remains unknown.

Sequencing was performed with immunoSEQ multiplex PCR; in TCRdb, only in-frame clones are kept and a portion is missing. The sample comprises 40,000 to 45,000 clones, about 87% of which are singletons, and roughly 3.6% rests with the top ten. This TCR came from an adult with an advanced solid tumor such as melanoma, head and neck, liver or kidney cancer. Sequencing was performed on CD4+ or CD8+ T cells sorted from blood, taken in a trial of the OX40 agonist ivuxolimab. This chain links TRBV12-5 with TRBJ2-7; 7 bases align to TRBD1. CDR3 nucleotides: TGTGCTAGTGGTTTGAACTGGGACAGTACCTACGAGCAGTACTTC. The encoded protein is CASGLNWDSTYEQYF.